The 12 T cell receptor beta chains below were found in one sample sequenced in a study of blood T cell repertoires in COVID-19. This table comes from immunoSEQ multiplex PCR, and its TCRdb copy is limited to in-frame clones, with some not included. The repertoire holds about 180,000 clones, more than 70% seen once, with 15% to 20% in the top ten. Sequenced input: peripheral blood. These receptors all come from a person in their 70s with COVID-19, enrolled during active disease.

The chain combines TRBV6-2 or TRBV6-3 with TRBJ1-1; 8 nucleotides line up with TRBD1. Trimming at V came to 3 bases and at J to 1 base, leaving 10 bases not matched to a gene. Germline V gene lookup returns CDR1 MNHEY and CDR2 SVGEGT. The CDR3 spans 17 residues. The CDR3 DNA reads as TGTGCCAGCAGTTATCACAGCCGGGACAGGAGGAACACTGAAGCTTTCTTT. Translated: CASSYHSRDRRNTEAFF.

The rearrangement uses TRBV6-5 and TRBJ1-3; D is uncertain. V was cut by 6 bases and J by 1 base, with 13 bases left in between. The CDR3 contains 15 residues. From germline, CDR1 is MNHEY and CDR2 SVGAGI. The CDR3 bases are TGTGCCAGCAGGGACTTACGCAGATCTGGAAACACCATATATTTT. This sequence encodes CASRDLRRSGNTIYF.

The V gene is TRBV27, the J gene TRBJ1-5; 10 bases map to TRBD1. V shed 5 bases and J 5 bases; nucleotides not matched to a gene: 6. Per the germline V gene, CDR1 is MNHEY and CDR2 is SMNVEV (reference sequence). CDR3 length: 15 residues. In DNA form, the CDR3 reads TGTGCCAGCAGTCCGGACAGGGGGAATTATCAGCCCCAGCATTTT. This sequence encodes CASSPDRGNYQPQHF.

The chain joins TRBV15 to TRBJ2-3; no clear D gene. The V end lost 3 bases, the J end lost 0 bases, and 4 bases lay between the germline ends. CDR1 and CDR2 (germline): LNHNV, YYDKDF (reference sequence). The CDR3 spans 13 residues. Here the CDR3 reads CATSSISTDTQYF. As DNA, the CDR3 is TGTGCCACCAGCAGTATTAGCACAGATACGCAGTATTTT.

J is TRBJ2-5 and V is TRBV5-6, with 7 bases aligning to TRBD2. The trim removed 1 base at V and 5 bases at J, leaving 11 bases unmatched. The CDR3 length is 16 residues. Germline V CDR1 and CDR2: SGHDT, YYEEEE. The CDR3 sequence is CASSLMGEGPQETQYF. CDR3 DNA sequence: TGTGCCAGCAGCTTGATGGGGGAGGGCCCGCAGGAGACCCAGTACTTC.

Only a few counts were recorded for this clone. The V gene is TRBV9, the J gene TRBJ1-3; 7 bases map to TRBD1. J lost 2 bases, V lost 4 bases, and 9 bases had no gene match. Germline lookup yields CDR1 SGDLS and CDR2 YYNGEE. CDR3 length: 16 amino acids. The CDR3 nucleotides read TGTGCCAGCAGCACGACGACAGGGCAGACTGGAAACACCATATATTTT. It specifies CASSTTTGQTGNTIYF.

CDR3 in amino acids: CATSRGQGGWPQHF. The DNA for the CDR3 is TGTGCCACCAGCAGGGGACAGGGAGGTTGGCCCCAGCATTTT. The chain carries TRBV15 and TRBJ1-5, with 9 bases fitting TRBD1. After removal of 3 bases from V and 9 bases from J, the junction contained 6 bases not matched to a gene. From germline, CDR1 is LNHNV and CDR2 YYDKDF (reference sequence). The CDR3 sequence is 14 residues long.

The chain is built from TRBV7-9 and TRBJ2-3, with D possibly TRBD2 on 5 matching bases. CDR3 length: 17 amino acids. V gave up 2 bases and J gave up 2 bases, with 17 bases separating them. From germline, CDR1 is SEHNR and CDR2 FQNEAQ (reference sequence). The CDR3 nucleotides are TGTGCCAGCAGCTTAACGGGGTATGGCGGAGACACAGATACGCAGTATTTT. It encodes CASSLTGYGGDTDTQYF.

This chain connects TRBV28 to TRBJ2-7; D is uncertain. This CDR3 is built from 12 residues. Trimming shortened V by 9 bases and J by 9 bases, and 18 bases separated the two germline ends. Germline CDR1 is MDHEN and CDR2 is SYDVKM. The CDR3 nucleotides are TGTGCCAGTTCGACTTCGTATCCGTGGCAGTACTTC. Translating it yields CASSTSYPWQYF. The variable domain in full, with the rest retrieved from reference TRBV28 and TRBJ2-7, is DVKVTQSSRYLVKRTGEKVFLECVQDMDHENMFWYRQDPGLGLRLIYFSYDVKMKEKGDIPEGYSVSREKKERFSLILESASTNQTSMYLCASSTSYPWQYFGPGTRLTVT.

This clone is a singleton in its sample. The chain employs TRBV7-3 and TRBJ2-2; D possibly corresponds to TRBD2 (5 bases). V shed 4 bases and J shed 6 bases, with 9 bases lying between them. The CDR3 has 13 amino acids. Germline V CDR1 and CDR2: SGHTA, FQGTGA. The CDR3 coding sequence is TGTGCCAGCAGCTCTACTAGTGCCGGGGAGCTGTTTTTT. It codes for CASSSTSAGELFF. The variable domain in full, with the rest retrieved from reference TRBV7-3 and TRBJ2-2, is GAGVSQTPSNKVTEKGKYVELRCDPISGHTALYWYRQSLGQGPEFLIYFQGTGAADDSGLPNDRFFAVRPEGSVSTLKIQRTERGDSAVYLCASSSTSAGELFFGEGSRLTVL.

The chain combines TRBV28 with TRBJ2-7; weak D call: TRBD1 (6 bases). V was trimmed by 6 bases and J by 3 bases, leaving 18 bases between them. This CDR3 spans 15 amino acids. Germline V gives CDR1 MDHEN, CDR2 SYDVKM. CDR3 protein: CASSPAAGVNYEQYF. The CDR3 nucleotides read TGTGCCAGCAGCCCGGCCGCAGGGGTTAACTACGAGCAGTACTTC.

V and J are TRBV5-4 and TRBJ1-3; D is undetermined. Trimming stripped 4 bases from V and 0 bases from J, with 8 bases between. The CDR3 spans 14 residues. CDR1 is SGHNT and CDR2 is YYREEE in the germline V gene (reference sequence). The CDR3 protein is CASSGPYSGNTIYF. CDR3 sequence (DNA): TGTGCCAGCAGCGGCCCTTACTCTGGAAACACCATATATTTT.